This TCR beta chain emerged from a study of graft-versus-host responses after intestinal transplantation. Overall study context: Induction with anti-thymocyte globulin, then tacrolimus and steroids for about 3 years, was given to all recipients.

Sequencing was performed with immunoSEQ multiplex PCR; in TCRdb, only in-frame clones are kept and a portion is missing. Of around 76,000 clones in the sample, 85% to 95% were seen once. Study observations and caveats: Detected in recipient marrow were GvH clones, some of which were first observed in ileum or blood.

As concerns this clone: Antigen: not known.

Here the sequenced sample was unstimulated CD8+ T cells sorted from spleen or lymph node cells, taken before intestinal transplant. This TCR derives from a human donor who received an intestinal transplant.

Here the CDR3 DNA reads TGCGCCAGCAGCCAAGATCCACTTAGTGACAGCCTAGTAGCCAAAAACATTCAGTACTTC. This translates into CASSQDPLSDSLVAKNIQYF. The chain recombines TRBV4-1 with TRBJ2-4; maybe TRBD1 (5 bases). V lost 0 bases, J lost 0 bases, and 21 bases lay in between. The CDR3 sequence is 20 residues long. Germline V CDR1 and CDR2: MGHRA, YSYEKL.